The present entry profiles one T cell receptor beta chain with its context. What it binds is unknown. A junction end diverges from the germline sequence, so it may reflect a read error. These data are taken from a study of spatial heterogeneity in lung cancer. Findings and limits, study-wide: The study found that expanded intratumoral alpha and beta TCR counts tracked tumor mutation counts.

One entry per CDR3 protein, called by TCRdb with MiXCR from the 5' RACE reads. The sample includes some 4,800 distinct CDR3 sequences, around an eighth seen only once; the top ten take around 26%. Time point indicated: sample taken at primary tumor resection. The CDR3 length is 17 residues. Germline CDR1 and CDR2: SGHNT and YYREEE (reference sequence). The sample here was lung tumor tissue, taken at surgery. This TCR came from a male donor with early-stage non-small cell lung cancer. The V and J genes are TRBV5-4 and TRBJ2-7; D uncertain. In DNA form, the CDR3 reads TGTGTCAGCAGCTGGGTTATTGGGCAAACGGCTGCATACGAGCAGTACTTC. Translated, it gives CVSSWVIGQTAAYEQYF.